This entry lists 29 T cell receptor beta chains sequenced from one sample in a study of shared clonotypes between healthy human individuals (TCRdb year 2020). Libraries were built with the immunoSEQ multiplex PCR assay. TCRdb's version of the immuneACCESS table is confined to in-frame rearrangements and falls short of the full clone set. An unresolved V gene accounts for under half of the shortfall where checked; the remainder is of unknown origin. Recorded for this sample are about 680,000 clones; approximately 90% of them occurred a single time. Roughly 22% of the sample is taken by the ten largest. For the CD8 naive samples, CD45RO-negative cells were positively selected for CCR7, yielding a CD45RA+CCR7+ population from which TemRA cells were excluded. The source material was naive CD8+ T cells sorted from blood. The cell subset or site label on this specimen signifies: CD45RA+CCR7+. The receptors were sampled from a man aged 25-45 years in good health.

V is TRBV5-1 and J is TRBJ2-7, with D perhaps TRBD2 (6 bases). The CDR3 extends over 14 amino acids. Germline V lookup: CDR1 SGHRS, CDR2 YFSETQ. Trimming took 3 bases from V and 0 from J, leaving 10 bases between them. The CDR3 nucleotides are TGCGCCAGCAGCTCCTATAGCGGCTCCTACGAGCAGTACTTC. Translation gives CASSSYSGSYEQYF.

This CDR3 is CASLTRTYEQYF. The CDR3 bases are TGTGCCAGCCTGACCCGGACCTACGAGCAGTACTTC. V and J are TRBV28 and TRBJ2-7; D is unclear. Germline V gene data show CDR1 as MDHEN and CDR2 as SYDVKM. This CDR3 has 12 residues. V was cut by 8 bases and J by 2 bases, with 10 bases left in between.

The V and J genes are TRBV29-1 and TRBJ2-5; TRBD1 or TRBD2 may be the D gene (5 bases each). This CDR3 has 13 amino acids. Between the trimmed V and J ends, which lost 5 bases and 3 bases, there was a span of 13 bases. Germline loops: CDR1 SQVTM, CDR2 ANQGSEA. The CDR3 DNA is TGCAGCGTTCGGGACCGATTTAAAGAGACCCAGTACTTC. Translated: CSVRDRFKETQYF.

CDR3 residues: CASSTRQGAYGNTIYF. In DNA, the CDR3 is TGCGCCAGCAGCACTCGACAGGGGGCATATGGAAACACCATATATTTT. This rearrangement joins TRBV5-1 to TRBJ1-3, with 10 bases fitting TRBD1. V shed 4 bases, J shed 3 bases, and the junction held 7 bases outside the gene matches. Germline loops: CDR1 SGHRS, CDR2 YFSETQ. This CDR3 has 16 residues.

The table lists this clone with a count of one. This chain uses TRBV7-9 with TRBJ2-5; D is possibly TRBD1 (6 bases). The CDR3 extends over 13 amino acids. V was cut by 5 bases and J by 5 bases, with 12 bases left in between. Germline V gene sequence: CDR1 SEHNR, CDR2 FQNEAQ (reference sequence). CDR3 nucleotides: TGTGCCAGCAGCAAAACAGGGTATGAGACCCAGTACTTC. It yields the protein CASSKTGYETQYF.

This clone was recorded only once. This rearrangement joins TRBV5-5 to TRBJ1-1; D ambiguous. V was clipped by 2 bases and J by 1 base, with 12 bases between them. CDR3 length: 15 amino acids. CDR1 is SGHKS, CDR2 YYEKEE, per germline (reference sequence). The CDR3 region is CASSLTPSKNTEAFF. Here the CDR3 DNA reads TGTGCCAGCAGCTTAACCCCGTCTAAGAACACTGAAGCTTTCTTT.

V gene TRBV6-5 combines with J gene TRBJ2-7, with 8 bases that match TRBD2. J gave up 12 bases and V 5 bases, and 12 bases lay outside the gene matches. This CDR3 is 13 amino acids long. CDR1 and CDR2 (germline): MNHEY, SVGAGI. CDR3 sequence (DNA): TGTGCCAGCAGTAGGACGGGAGGGCTCCTTCCGTACTTC. Protein: CASSRTGGLLPYF.

The CDR3 loop is CATAPAGQETQYF. For the CDR3, the DNA is TGTGCCACCGCCCCGGCAGGGCAAGAGACCCAGTACTTC. The chain couples TRBV25-1 to TRBJ2-5, with D possibly matching TRBD1 (5 bases). From germline, CDR1 is MGHDK and CDR2 SYGVNS. V dropped 10 bases and J dropped 2 bases, with 14 bases sitting between them. The CDR3 totals 13 residues.

The chain carries TRBV27 and TRBJ2-7; the D is unclear. CDR3 size: 16 residues. Germline V gene data show CDR1 as MNHEY and CDR2 as SMNVEV (reference sequence). Trimming took 2 bases from V and 2 from J, leaving 16 bases between them. The CDR3 sequence is CASSLSQVVSAYEQYF. The CDR3, as DNA: TGTGCCAGCAGTTTAAGTCAGGTTGTCTCAGCCTACGAGCAGTACTTC.

The rearrangement joins TRBV27 to TRBJ2-7, with D perhaps TRBD1 (6 bases). Germline CDR1 and CDR2: MNHEY and SMNVEV (reference sequence). The ends were cut back, 3 bases at V and 3 bases at J, with 9 bases in the middle. CDR3 size: 13 residues. The CDR3 here is CASSFLQGYEQYF. The CDR3 DNA is TGTGCCAGCAGTTTCCTACAGGGCTACGAGCAGTACTTC.

The chain links TRBV7-2 to TRBJ2-7; D is unclear. Germline CDR1 SGHTA, CDR2 FQGNSA. The CDR3 is made up of 15 amino acids. Trimming pared 3 bases from V and 0 bases from J, leaving 12 bases between. As DNA, the CDR3 is TGTGCCAGCAGCTTTCACGGATGCAGCTCCTACGAGCAGTACTTC. This sequence encodes CASSFHGCSSYEQYF.

The chain is built from TRBV11-2 and TRBJ2-5; 9 bases are a match to TRBD1. CDR1 SGHAT and CDR2 FQNNGV come from the germline V gene. The CDR3 contains 14 residues. V was pared by 5 bases and J by 5 bases, with 6 bases of the junction left unmatched. CDR3: CASSGGTGRETQYF. CDR3 nucleotide sequence: TGTGCCAGCAGCGGCGGGACAGGGAGGGAGACCCAGTACTTC.

V gene TRBV29-1 combines with J gene TRBJ2-3; D might be TRBD2 (5 bases). Trimming pared 4 bases from V and 8 bases from J, leaving 16 bases between. Germline V gene lookup returns CDR1 SQVTM and CDR2 ANQGSEA. CDR3 length: 13 amino acids. CDR3 bases: TGCAGCGTTGTCCCCCCCCCGCGGGCTACGCAGTATTTT. Protein product: CSVVPPPRATQYF.

The rearrangement links TRBV7-9 to TRBJ2-7; TRBD1 is a possible D gene (6 bases). V lost 5 bases, J lost 7 bases, and 9 bases lay in between. Germline loops: CDR1 SEHNR, CDR2 FQNEAQ (reference sequence). CDR3 length: 11 amino acids. For the CDR3, the DNA is TGTGCCAGCAGCGATCAGGGGGAGCAGTACTTC. It codes for CASSDQGEQYF.

This sequence joins TRBV5-1 and TRBJ1-1; TRBD1 might be the D (5 bases). V was cut by 0 bases and J by 0 bases, with 9 bases left in between. Looked up from germline, CDR1 is SGHRS and CDR2 is YFSETQ. The CDR3 length is 15 residues. The CDR3 DNA reads as TGCGCCAGCAGCTTGGACAGGAGTATGAACACTGAAGCTTTCTTT. As protein: CASSLDRSMNTEAFF.

The genes are TRBV9 and TRBJ1-1; tentatively, D is TRBD1 (6 bases). Trimming took 4 bases from V and 4 from J, leaving 14 bases between them. The germline CDR1 and CDR2 sequences are SGDLS and YYNGEE. This CDR3 comprises 14 residues. The CDR3 spells CASSPPQGSTEAFF. DNA for the CDR3: TGTGCCAGCAGCCCCCCACAGGGATCCACTGAAGCTTTCTTT.

This chain connects TRBV19 to TRBJ2-3; weak D call: TRBD2 (6 bases). This CDR3 has 15 amino acids. V gave up 4 bases and J gave up 4 bases, with 15 bases separating them. From germline, CDR1 is LNHDA and CDR2 SQIVND (reference sequence). The CDR3 sequence: CASSTAGSLADTQYF. CDR3 nucleotides: TGTGCCAGTAGTACTGCGGGGAGCTTGGCAGATACGCAGTATTTT.

The CDR3 loop reads CASDRGTDTQYF. In DNA form, the CDR3 reads TGTGCCAGCGATCGGGGTACAGATACGCAGTATTTT. The rearrangement joins TRBV6-6 to TRBJ2-3, with a tentative D call TRBD2 (5 bases). This CDR3 has 12 residues. Deletions cut 8 bases from V and 3 bases from J, with 9 bases between. The germline V gene has CDR1 MNHNY and CDR2 SVGAGI (reference sequence).

V gene TRBV11-3 combines with J gene TRBJ2-3; the D is unclear. Germline loops: CDR1 SGHNT, CDR2 YENEEA. The V end lost 5 bases, the J end lost 3 bases, and 9 bases lay between the germline ends. CDR3 length: 13 amino acids. In nucleotides, the CDR3 is TGTGCCAGCAGCCCGGGCCATACAGATACGCAGTATTTT. Its protein product is CASSPGHTDTQYF.

The chain combines TRBV7-9 with TRBJ2-7; D might be TRBD2 (6 bases). V was shortened by 4 bases and J by 3 bases, with 13 bases between the two germline ends. CDR3 length: 14 amino acids. The germline V gene encodes CDR1 SEHNR and CDR2 FQNEAQ (reference sequence). In DNA, the CDR3 is TGTGCCAGCAGCTCGCGGGACGACTTCTACGAGCAGTACTTC. Its translation: CASSSRDDFYEQYF.

The chain combines TRBV27 with TRBJ1-5; no definite D call. Looked up from germline, CDR1 is MNHEY and CDR2 is SMNVEV (reference sequence). The germline V and J ends were trimmed by 5 bases and 0 bases, with 11 bases remaining between them. The CDR3 sequence is 15 residues long. The CDR3 region is CASSPPFGSNQPQHF. Here the CDR3 DNA reads TGTGCCAGCAGTCCACCGTTCGGTAGCAATCAGCCCCAGCATTTT.

The genes are TRBV7-8 and TRBJ2-2, with D maybe TRBD1 (6 bases). Trimming took 5 bases from V and 5 from J, leaving 15 bases between them. Germline V gene sequence: CDR1 SGHVS, CDR2 FQNEAQ. The CDR3 loop spans 15 amino acids. CDR3 DNA sequence: TGTGCCAGCAGCCTCGGACAGTTACGGACCGGGGAGCTGTTTTTT. Translation gives CASSLGQLRTGELFF.

The V call is TRBV15, the J call TRBJ2-1; D unresolved. This CDR3 spans 16 amino acids. V was pared by 0 bases and J by 0 bases, with 9 bases between. Per the germline V gene, CDR1 is LNHNV and CDR2 is YYDKDF (reference sequence). This CDR3 is CATSRDLATSYNEQFF. DNA of the CDR3: TGTGCCACCAGCAGAGATTTGGCGACCTCCTACAATGAGCAGTTCTTC.

Points on this clone: Different DNA sequences within this sample yield the same CDR3. The chain is built from TRBV4-1 and TRBJ2-7; D not resolved. The CDR3 is 14 amino acids. From germline, CDR1 is MGHRA and CDR2 YSYEKL. Trimming took off 1 base at V and 0 bases at J, with 7 bases between the two ends. CDR3 region: CASSQGTSSYEQYF. The CDR3 nucleotides read TGCGCCAGCAGCCAAGGTACGAGCTCCTACGAGCAGTACTTC.

The V call is TRBV7-9, the J call TRBJ1-2, with TRBD1 identical over 9 bases. V shed 5 bases and J 6 bases; nucleotides not matched to a gene: 7. Germline V gene lookup returns CDR1 SEHNR and CDR2 FQNEAQ (reference sequence). There are 14 residues in the CDR3. CDR3 sequence: CASSRQGVQNGYTF. CDR3 DNA sequence: TGTGCCAGCAGCAGACAGGGGGTTCAAAATGGCTACACCTTC. The full variable domain, its missing parts supplied by reference TRBV7-9 and TRBJ1-2, is DTGVSQNPRHKITKRGQNVTFRCDPISEHNRLYWYRQTLGQGPEFLTYFQNEAQLEKSRLLSDRFSAERPKGSFSTLEIQRTEQGDSAMYLCASSRQGVQNGYTFGSGTRLTVV.

The gene calls are TRBV27 and TRBJ1-2; D uncertain. Trimming removed 6 bases from V and 6 bases from J, with 20 bases in between. From germline, CDR1 is MNHEY and CDR2 SMNVEV (reference sequence). This CDR3 is 15 amino acids long. CDR3 residues: CASRPPGPRENGYTF. The CDR3 nucleotides are TGTGCCAGCAGACCCCCCGGCCCAAGAGAAAATGGCTACACCTTC.

This chain uses TRBV4-1 with TRBJ2-3; 7 bases are a match to TRBD2. Germline values: CDR1 MGHRA, CDR2 YSYEKL. This CDR3 is 16 amino acids long. The V and J ends lost 2 bases and 5 bases, in that order; junction bases with no gene match: 10. In DNA, the CDR3 is TGCGCCAGCAGCCAATCGGTGGGAGGGGAGGGAGATACGCAGTATTTT. Residues: CASSQSVGGEGDTQYF.

The V and J genes are TRBV11-2 and TRBJ2-7; no reliable D call. The germline V gene encodes CDR1 SGHAT and CDR2 FQNNGV. The V and J ends lost 5 bases and 6 bases respectively, with 11 bases between them. The CDR3 contains 12 residues. This CDR3 is CASSPPLGEQYF. The CDR3 bases are TGTGCCAGCAGCCCCCCCCTTGGCGAGCAGTACTTC.

This clone came up once. The rearrangement links TRBV10-3 to TRBJ2-5; 12 bases line up with TRBD2. Looked up from germline, CDR1 is ENHRY and CDR2 is SYGVKD. The CDR3 sequence is 15 residues long. The ends lost 6 bases at V and 0 bases at J; junction bases unmatched: 2. CDR3 residues: CAISGTSGYQETQYF. The CDR3 nucleotides read TGTGCCATCAGCGGGACTAGCGGGTACCAAGAGACCCAGTACTTC.